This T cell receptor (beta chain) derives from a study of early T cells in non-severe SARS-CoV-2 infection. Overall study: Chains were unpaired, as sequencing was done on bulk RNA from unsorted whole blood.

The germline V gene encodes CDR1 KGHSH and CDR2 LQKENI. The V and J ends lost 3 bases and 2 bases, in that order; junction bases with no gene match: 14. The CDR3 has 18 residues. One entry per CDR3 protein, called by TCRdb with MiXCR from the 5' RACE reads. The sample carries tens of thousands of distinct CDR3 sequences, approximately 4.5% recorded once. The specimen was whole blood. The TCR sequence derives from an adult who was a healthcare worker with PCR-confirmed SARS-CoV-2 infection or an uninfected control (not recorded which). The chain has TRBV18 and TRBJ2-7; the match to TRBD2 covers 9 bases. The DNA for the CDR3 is TGTGCCAGCTCACCGAGAGCGCGCGAGACTAGCGGCCCCTACGAGCAGTACTTC. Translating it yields CASSPRARETSGPYEQYF. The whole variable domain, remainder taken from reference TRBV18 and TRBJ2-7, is NAGVMQNPRHLVRRRGQEARLRCSPMKGHSHVYWYRQLPEEGLKFMVYLQKENIIDESGMPKERFSAEFPKEGPSILRIQQVVRGDSAAYFCASSPRARETSGPYEQYFGPGTRLTVT.